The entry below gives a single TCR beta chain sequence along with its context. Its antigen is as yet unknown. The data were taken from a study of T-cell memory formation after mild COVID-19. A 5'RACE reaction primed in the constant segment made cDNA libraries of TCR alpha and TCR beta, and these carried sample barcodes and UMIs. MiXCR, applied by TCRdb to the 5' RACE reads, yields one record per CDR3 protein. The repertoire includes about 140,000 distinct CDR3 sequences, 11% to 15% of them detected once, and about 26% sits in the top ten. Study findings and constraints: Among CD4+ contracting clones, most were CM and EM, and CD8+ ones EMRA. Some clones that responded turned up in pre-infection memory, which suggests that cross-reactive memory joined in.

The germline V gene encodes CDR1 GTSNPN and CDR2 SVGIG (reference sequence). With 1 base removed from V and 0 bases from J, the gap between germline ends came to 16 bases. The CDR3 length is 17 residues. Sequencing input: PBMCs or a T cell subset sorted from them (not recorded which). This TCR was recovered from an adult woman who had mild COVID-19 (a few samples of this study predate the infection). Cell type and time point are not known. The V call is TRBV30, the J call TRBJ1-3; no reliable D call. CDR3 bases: TGTGCCTGGAGTGGGGTTGGGCAGGAGGCCTCTGGAAACACCATATATTTT. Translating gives CAWSGVGQEASGNTIYF.